This T cell receptor beta chain was documented in a study of long-term antiretroviral therapy in people with HIV. Study outcomes and limitations: Pre-ART-expanded clones dominated the repertoire at all time points. Diversity measured after ART increased yet remained under transplant donor controls.

HIV-positive participants were all treated in the United States. About this clone itself: Antigen specificity is unknown.

The authors ran the immunoSEQ assay, v3.0, at survey level. The method was immunoSEQ multiplex PCR; TCRdb's version includes in-frame clones alone and lacks a portion of them. This table has roughly 29,000 clones, roughly 96% appearing once. The material sequenced was unsorted PBMCs, taken around 6 years after starting antiretroviral therapy. The sequence was collected from a man aged 25 to 40 with HIV.

CDR3 in DNA: TGTGCCAGCAGTGGGGCTAGCGGGAGAGGCGCCGGGGAGCTGTTTTTT. It yields the protein CASSGASGRGAGELFF. The J gene is TRBJ2-2, the V gene TRBV2, with 10 positions matching TRBD2. The V gene end was trimmed by 4 bases and the J gene end by 6 bases; junction bases not matched to a gene: 8. The CDR3 sequence is 16 residues long. CDR1 SNHLY and CDR2 FYNNEI come from the germline V gene.